The source of this T cell receptor beta chain is a study of blood T cell repertoires in COVID-19. Germline V CDR1 and CDR2: SGDLS, YYNGEE. V gave up 4 bases and J gave up 12 bases, with 23 bases separating them. The CDR3 has 15 amino acids. As handled by the study authors: It was from reference gene primer amplification that nucleated cell counts were estimated. The data were produced by immunoSEQ multiplex PCR, yet TCRdb's version contains in-frame clones alone and is incomplete. The DNA was the basis for D and trimming; V, J and clone size are from that table. The sample has around 250,000 clones, roughly four fifths seen once.

Specimen: peripheral blood. The V call is TRBV9, the J call TRBJ2-1, with a tentative D call TRBD2 (6 bases). This clonotype originated in a woman of 80 years or more with acute or convalescent COVID-19. CDR3 in DNA: TGTGCCAGCAGCCCCGAGATGGGAAGTGTGGGAGGGCAGTTCTTC. It is translated as CASSPEMGSVGGQFF.